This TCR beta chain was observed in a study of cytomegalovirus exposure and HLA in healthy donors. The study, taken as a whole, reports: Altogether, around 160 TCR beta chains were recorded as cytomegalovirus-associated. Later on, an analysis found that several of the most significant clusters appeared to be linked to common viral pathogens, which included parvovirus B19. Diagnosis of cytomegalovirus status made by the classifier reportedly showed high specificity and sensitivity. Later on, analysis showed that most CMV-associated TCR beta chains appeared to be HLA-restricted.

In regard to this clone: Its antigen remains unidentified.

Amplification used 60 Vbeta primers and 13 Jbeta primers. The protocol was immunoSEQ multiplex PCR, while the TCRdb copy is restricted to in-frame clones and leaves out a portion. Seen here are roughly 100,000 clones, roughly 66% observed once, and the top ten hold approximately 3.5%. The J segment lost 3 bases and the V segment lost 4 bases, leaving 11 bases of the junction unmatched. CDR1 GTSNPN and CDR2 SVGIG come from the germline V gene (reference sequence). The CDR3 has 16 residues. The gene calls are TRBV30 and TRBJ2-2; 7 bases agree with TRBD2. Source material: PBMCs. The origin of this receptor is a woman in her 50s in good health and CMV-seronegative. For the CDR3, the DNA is TGTGCCTGGACCCCTCTAGCGGTCGCTTACACCGGGGAGCTGTTTTTT. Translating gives CAWTPLAVAYTGELFF.